Listed below are T cell receptor beta chains from one sample, sequenced in a study of PD-1 blockade in classical Hodgkin lymphoma. Profiling relied on immunoSEQ multiplex PCR, and the TCRdb table lists in-frame clones only, not all of them. In the table there are 9,500 to 10,000 clones, 80% to 95% of which are singletons. The material was peripheral blood mononuclear cells (PBMCs), obtained at baseline. The receptors originated from a human donor with classical Hodgkin lymphoma. Each CDR3 is given with its conserved first and last residue.

TRBV27,TRBJ1-5,CASSLSGPSNQPQHF
TRBV6-5,TRBJ2-2,CASSLIGVTGELFF
TRBV28,TRBJ1-6,CASSVTGNYNSPLHF
TRBV28,TRBJ1-5,CASSFRTGNPIVANQPQHF
TRBV6-6,-,CASSTGTGFHEQYF
TRBV4-1,TRBJ2-7,CASSQRGLRTYEQYF
TRBV7-3,TRBJ2-1,CASSLIRRDLGNEQFF
TRBV21-1,TRBJ1-5,CASGLGLSNQPQHF
TRBV4-1,TRBJ2-3,CASSQVERGAGGTDTQYF
TRBV30,TRBJ2-7,CAWSLGGVRFEQYF
TRBV27,TRBJ1-3,CASSLEASGNTIYF
TRBV20-1,TRBJ1-5,CSALLGGPQHF
TRBV9,TRBJ2-1,CASSVTGTGYNEQFF
TRBV6-1,TRBJ1-1,CASSEVVGTEAFF
TRBV20-1,TRBJ1-3,CSASRGNTIYF
TRBV5-6,TRBJ2-7,CASHLSSYEQYF
TRBV12-1,TRBJ2-6,CASSAPDIGQSRANVLTF
TRBV30,TRBJ1-1,CAWSSAGGLNTEAFF
TRBV27,TRBJ2-7,CASSLRDRDYEQYF
TRBV7-9,TRBJ2-6,CASSPRYSGANVLTF
TRBV2,TRBJ2-5,CASSDLLGQKETQYF
TRBV28,TRBJ2-7,CASNPVASGFEQYF
TRBV5-4,TRBJ2-1,CASSPQRAAYNEQFF
TRBV7-2,TRBJ2-5,CASSEGGFRGYF
TRBV5-5,TRBJ2-1,CASTPVFNEQFF
TRBV6-4,TRBJ2-5,CASSDSASGTQYF
TRBV6-6,TRBJ2-1,CASGESENEQFF
TRBV6-1,TRBJ1-2,CAQGASYYGYTF